Below, one TCR beta chain is given with its context. Its specificity is unknown. V was shortened by 2 bases and J by 3 bases, with 7 bases between the two germline ends. This CDR3 comprises 13 residues. The V gene's germline CDR1 is ENHRY and CDR2 SYGVKD. The data were taken from a study of shared clonotypes between healthy human individuals. Study information: CD4 naive and CD4 memory each took three plates per donor, while CD8 naive took two and CD8 memory one.

Overall study results and limits: Expectations were that clonotype sharing among donors would be affected by sequencing depth.

Source study methods: ImmunoSEQ output lacked quality scores and full-length reads, limiting matched filtering. This table comes from immunoSEQ multiplex PCR, and its TCRdb copy is limited to in-frame clones, with some not included. For V, J and clone size, that table is used; D and trimming come from the DNA. The sample consists of 1 million to 1.2 million clones, roughly 80% of them appearing once. Each sample came from a Caucasian adult donor living in Nashville, Tennessee. The TCR comes from a man between 18 and 35 years old in good health. Some clones in this sample may be carry-over from other donors' samples. The rearrangement joins TRBV10-3 to TRBJ1-1; no firm D call. The sample consisted of memory CD4+ T cells from PBMCs. Subset specified: CD45RA-negative fraction. CDR3 bases: TGTGCCATCAGTGAGGGGCCATACACTGAAGCTTTCTTT. Protein sequence: CAISEGPYTEAFF.